The T cell receptor (beta chain) under discussion was sequenced for a study of vaccination and CD4 T cells after COVID-19. The CDR3 contains 14 residues. Germline CDR1 is SGHNT and CDR2 is YYREEE (reference sequence). About this clonotype: Its antigen is not identified. Possible read error: a much larger clone is one base away.

Treatment given: roughly 10-day PBMC culture with coronavirus spike peptide pools or control peptides (ViraFEST assay). The collection of CD4+ T cells from the unexposed donor took place before the COVID-19 pandemic (2011-2018). With peptide pools, ViraFEST first expanded antigen-specific T cells and afterwards sequenced their TCRs. Cultured CD4+ T cells had their DNA profiled by the Oncomine TCR Beta short-read assay. CD4+ T cells were cultured, and genomic DNA was extracted from them. TCRdb re-analysed the PCR reads in MiXCR, keeping a single row per CDR3 protein. The sample holds approximately 6,100 distinct CDR3 sequences, roughly 35% seen once.

This rearrangement joins TRBV5-4 to TRBJ1-1, with TRBD1 as a possible D gene (5 bases). The source material was CD4+ T cells from blood, cultured in vitro. The TCR comes from a human donor in good health. As DNA, the CDR3 is TGTGTCAGCAGCTACGGACACCCTGACACTGAAGCTTTCTTT. Protein sequence: CVSSYGHPDTEAFF.